The clone carrying this T cell receptor (beta chain) was found many times. The protocol was immunoSEQ multiplex PCR, while the TCRdb copy is restricted to in-frame clones and leaves out a portion. The data contain fewer than 500,000 clones, 89% of them singletons. As for treatment: around 19 received Ad26.COV2.S at low or high dose, single or two shots; roughly five received placebo; per-sample allocation not given. Samples were taken on day 63 after the first vaccine or placebo injection. This entry comes from a study of Ad26.COV2.S vaccination and SARS-CoV-2 variants. The sample in question was peripheral blood, obtained in a trial of Ad26.COV2.S vaccine versus placebo. The origin of this receptor is a person between 18 and 65 years old who received the Ad26.COV2.S COVID-19 vaccine or a placebo.

CDR3 residues: CASSFTPGWNYGYTF. DNA for the CDR3: TGTGCCAGCAGCTTCACCCCCGGTTGGAACTATGGCTACACCTTC. The chain combines TRBV11-2 with TRBJ1-2, with unresolved D. Per germline, CDR1 SGHAT and CDR2 FQNNGV. This CDR3 is 15 amino acids long. V lost 3 bases and J 2 bases, leaving 13 bases between the germline ends. Based on the CDR3 plus reference TRBV11-2 and TRBJ1-2, the full variable domain is EAGVAQSPRYKIIEKRQSVAFWCNPISGHATLYWYQQILGQGPKLLIQFQNNGVVDDSQLPKDRFSAERLKGVDSTLKIQPAKLEDSAVYLCASSFTPGWNYGYTFGSGTRLTVV.